The rows below give T cell receptor beta chains drawn from one sample of a study of blood T cell repertoires in COVID-19. Generated by immunoSEQ multiplex PCR, the TCRdb table keeps only in-frame clones and is missing some. The sample lists about 310,000 clones, just under 90% occurring once. The sequenced sample was PBMCs or T cells enriched from blood (not recorded which). The receptors derive from a young woman who had recovered from COVID-19. Each CDR3 is given with its conserved first and last residue. The order of the fields is J gene, V gene, D gene, clone size, CDR3 DNA, CDR3 protein. A D gene is named only where the DNA matches it firmly. Rows give clone size only sometimes, using once, few, many, or a class for an expanded clone.

>TRBJ2-3|TRBV6-5|.|.
TGTACGACTAACACAGATACGCAGTATTTT
CTTNTDTQYF
>TRBJ2-5|TRBV6-5|TRBD2|.
TGTGCCAGCAGTTACTCCGGTGCGGGAGGGCCTGGGACCCAGTACTTC
CASSYSGAGGPGTQYF
>TRBJ2-3|TRBV6-5|TRBD2|.
TGTGCCAGCAGTTACTCGGCGGGAGCTGGCACAGATACGCAGTATTTT
CASSYSAGAGTDTQYF
>TRBJ2-7|TRBV18|.|.
TGTGCCAGCTCACCTTTTCCCAGCGAGCAGTACTTC
CASSPFPSEQYF
>TRBJ1-3|TRBV28|.|.
TGTGCCAGCAGTTTATCCGCAGGTCCCTCTGGAAACACCATATATTTT
CASSLSAGPSGNTIYF
>TRBJ2-3|TRBV7-6|.|.
TGTGCCAGCAGCTCCTCTGTGCGGGGCCCCACAGATACGCAGTATTTT
CASSSSVRGPTDTQYF
>TRBJ2-3|TRBV27|.|.
TGTGCCAGCAGTTTTCTCCCAGTCCCGGATACGCAGTATTTT
CASSFLPVPDTQYF
>TRBJ2-1|TRBV7-9|.|.
TGTGCCCCTTCGGGGGTGGATGAGCAGTTCTTC
CAPSGVDEQFF
>TRBJ1-2|TRBV6-1|.|.
TGTGCCAGCAGTGAAGCCCCCAGGCCCTATGGCTACACCTTC
CASSEAPRPYGYTF
>TRBJ1-2|TRBV12-3/TRBV12-4|.|few
TGTGCCAGCAGTTTAATCGGCTATGGCTACACCTTC
CASSLIGYGYTF
>TRBJ1-1|TRBV3-1/TRBV3-2|TRBD1|.
TGTGCCAGCAGCCAACCACAGGGGATAGAACTCACTGAAGCTTTCTTT
CASSQPQGIELTEAFF